A selection of T cell receptor beta chains follows, all from one sample in a study of T cells in Graves' hyperthyroidism and ophthalmopathy. TCRdb reprocessed the multiplex PCR reads with MiXCR, giving one entry per CDR3 protein. The sample comprises approximately 380,000 distinct CDR3 sequences, 15% to 20% of which are singletons, and 3.7% rests with the top ten. Sequencing was performed on blood. The source of these receptors is a woman aged 18-29 years with Graves' hyperthyroidism. The conserved cysteine and the conserved F or W are not part of the CDR3 here.

v_call | cdr3_aa
TRBV12-3/TRBV12-4 | ASENSGANVLT
TRBV13 | ASSLSRGTYEQY
TRBV25-1 | ASSEGAGRGYEQY
TRBV28 | ASSLLASGGELF
TRBV6-2/TRBV6-3 | ASRKDRGPPGGQPQH
TRBV20-1 | SARDRLGPISNQPQH
TRBV12-3/TRBV12-4 | ANSPMRGSYGYT
TRBV28 | ASRPTWGYGYT
TRBV19 | ATRGPGQVYYGYT
TRBV2 | ACRTANTGELF
TRBV7-9 | ASSPGWIDTGELF
TRBV6-1 | ASSPWVNTEAF
TRBV5-1 | ASTLSGTGSYEQY